These 13 T cell receptor beta chains originate from one sample sequenced in a study of blood T cells in healthy people across ages. Primers used in a second PCR of roughly 7 to 12 cycles were a sample-barcoded 5' primer and a J-beta primer mix. TCRdb passed the 5' RACE reads through MiXCR, listing each CDR3 protein once. The table lists about 930,000 distinct CDR3 sequences, about 29% of them singletons. This sample was shared with a second study, whose subject was T cells of mothers and their children.

Sequenced material: blood. These receptors were obtained from a woman aged 40 to 49 in good health.

This clonotype was recorded many times. This chain links TRBV9 with TRBJ2-7, with D tentatively TRBD1 or TRBD2 (5 bases each). Trimming removed 0 bases from V and 3 bases from J, with 10 bases in between. This CDR3 is built from 14 residues. CDR1 is SGDLS, CDR2 YYNGEE, per germline. The CDR3 region is CASSVAEGNYEQYF. As DNA, the CDR3 is TGTGCCAGCAGCGTAGCTGAGGGGAACTACGAGCAGTACTTC.

The chain uses TRBV5-1 and TRBJ1-5, with D possibly being TRBD1 (5 bases). CDR3 length: 15 residues. Germline CDR1 SGHRS, CDR2 YFSETQ. V was trimmed by 0 bases and J by 4 bases, leaving 11 bases between them. In DNA form, the CDR3 reads TGCGCCAGCAGCTTGGGTGGGGGGGAAAATCAGCCCCAGCATTTT. This gives the protein CASSLGGGENQPQHF.

This rearrangement joins TRBV9 to TRBJ2-7; 8 nucleotides match TRBD1. The CDR3 is 14 amino acids. Germline V gives CDR1 SGDLS, CDR2 YYNGEE. With V trimmed by 4 bases and J by 6 bases, 9 bases remained unmatched. The CDR3: CASSSSSTGGEQYF. For the CDR3, the DNA is TGTGCCAGCAGCTCGTCGTCTACAGGGGGCGAGCAGTACTTC.

This clonotype was detected ten times or more. V usage is TRBV28 and J usage is TRBJ2-3; D is unclear. The CDR3 extends over 15 amino acids. From germline, CDR1 is MDHEN and CDR2 SYDVKM. Trimming stripped 5 bases from V and 2 bases from J, with 14 bases between. CDR3 coding DNA: TGTGCCAGCAGTCCGGGTAGGTGGGACACAGATACGCAGTATTTT. Translation gives CASSPGRWDTDTQYF.

The rearrangement joins TRBV19 to TRBJ1-5; perhaps TRBD1 as D (6 bases). With 5 bases removed from V and 6 bases from J, the gap between germline ends came to 14 bases. The CDR3 runs to 14 residues. The V gene's germline CDR1 is LNHDA and CDR2 SQIVND (reference sequence). CDR3 bases: TGTGCCAGTAGTCCTTGGGGAGGGGGTCAGCCCCAGCATTTT. Protein: CASSPWGGGQPQHF.

This chain connects TRBV20-1 to TRBJ1-1, with TRBD1 matching 7 bases. Germline V gene sequence: CDR1 DFQATT, CDR2 SNEGSKA (reference sequence). The CDR3 runs to 15 residues. V shed 2 bases, J shed 4 bases, and the junction held 10 bases outside the gene matches. CDR3 bases: TGCAGTGCTAGACCCGGACAGGCTCGCGGCACTGAAGCTTTCTTT. Its protein product is CSARPGQARGTEAFF.

The table lists this clonotype with many counts. The chain uses TRBV10-3 and TRBJ2-7; the match to TRBD2 covers 9 bases. Trimming took 7 bases from V and 5 from J; bases not matched to a gene: 9. This CDR3 is built from 14 residues. CDR1 and CDR2 from the germline V gene are ENHRY and SYGVKD. This CDR3 reads CAITRLADRDEQYF. CDR3 DNA: TGTGCCATCACTAGACTAGCGGATCGAGACGAGCAGTACTTC.

V and J are TRBV5-1 and TRBJ2-1; 9 nucleotides agree with TRBD1. The length of the CDR3 is 14 residues. Trimming at V came to 3 bases and at J to 6 bases, leaving 4 bases not matched to a gene. CDR1 SGHRS and CDR2 YFSETQ come from the germline V gene. The CDR3 DNA reads TGCGCCAGCAGCTCCGGGACAGGGATCAATGAGCAGTTCTTC. Protein sequence: CASSSGTGINEQFF.

The chain is built from TRBV6-1 and TRBJ1-4; 8 nucleotides line up with TRBD1. This CDR3 region has 18 residues. After removal of 0 bases from V and 1 base from J, the junction contained 7 bases not matched to a gene. From germline, CDR1 is MNHNS and CDR2 SASEGT. The CDR3 sequence is CASSEAQGAYVTNEKLFF. In DNA, the CDR3 is TGTGCCAGCAGTGAAGCCCAGGGGGCATATGTAACTAATGAAAAACTGTTTTTT.

The V call is TRBV7-3, the J call TRBJ2-1; 10 bases map to TRBD2. After removal of 0 bases from V and 9 bases from J, the junction contained 11 bases not matched to a gene. The CDR3 contains 17 residues. Germline V gene data show CDR1 as SGHTA and CDR2 as FQGTGA. DNA for the CDR3: TGTGCCAGCAGCTTAACAGGAGCGGGGGGGCGTTCTAGTGAGCAGTTCTTC. Its protein is CASSLTGAGGRSSEQFF.

This clonotype was counted at least ten times. The DNA of the CDR3 is TGCAGTGCTAGAGATACAGGGGGGGATTACGAGCAGTACTTC. It yields the protein CSARDTGGDYEQYF. The rearrangement links TRBV20-1 to TRBJ2-7; tentative D call: TRBD1 (8 bases). CDR3 length: 14 amino acids. Germline V gene data show CDR1 as DFQATT and CDR2 as SNEGSKA (reference sequence). V was clipped by 0 bases and J by 4 bases, with 13 bases between them.

This clonotype was seen many times. The CDR3 protein is CSAREAKFAYNEQFF. The DNA for the CDR3 is TGCAGTGCTAGAGAGGCGAAGTTCGCCTACAATGAGCAGTTCTTC. This chain connects TRBV20-1 to TRBJ2-1; D is uncertain. Germline lookup yields CDR1 DFQATT and CDR2 SNEGSKA (reference sequence). The CDR3 is 15 amino acids. The V end was cut by 0 bases, the J end by 2 bases, with 11 bases between.

This clonotype has a count of ten or more. This chain links TRBV20-1 with TRBJ2-5, with D perhaps given as TRBD1 or TRBD2 (5 bases each). Trimming shortened V by 2 bases and J by 4 bases, and 17 bases separated the two germline ends. Germline CDR1 DFQATT, CDR2 SNEGSKA (reference sequence). There are 15 residues in the CDR3. The CDR3 sequence is CSARIIGTGGETQYF. For the CDR3, the DNA is TGCAGTGCTAGAATCATCGGGACCGGAGGAGAGACCCAGTACTTC.